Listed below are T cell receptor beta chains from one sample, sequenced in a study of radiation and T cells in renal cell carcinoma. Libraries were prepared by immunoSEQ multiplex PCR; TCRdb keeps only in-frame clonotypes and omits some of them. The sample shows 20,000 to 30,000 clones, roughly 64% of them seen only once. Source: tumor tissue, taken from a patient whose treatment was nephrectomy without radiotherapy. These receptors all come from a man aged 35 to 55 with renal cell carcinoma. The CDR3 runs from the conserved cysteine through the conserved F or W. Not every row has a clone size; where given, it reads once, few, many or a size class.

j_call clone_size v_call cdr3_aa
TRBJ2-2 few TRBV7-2 CASSLAVNTGELFF
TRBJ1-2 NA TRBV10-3 CAISESGLPTNYGYTF
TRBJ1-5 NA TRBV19 CASNVGVGSNQPQHF
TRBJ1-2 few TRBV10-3 CAIRETGVYGYTF
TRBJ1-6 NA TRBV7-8 CASSPRAAGASYNSPLHF
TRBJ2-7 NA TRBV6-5 CASRASEQYF
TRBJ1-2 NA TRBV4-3 CASSQVVGGGGGYTF
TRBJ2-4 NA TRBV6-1 CASRATGAWDIQYF
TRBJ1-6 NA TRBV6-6 CASKQGANNSPLHF
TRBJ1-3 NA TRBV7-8 CASSLRSNQGARKNTIYF
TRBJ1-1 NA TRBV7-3 CASSVSPNTEAFF
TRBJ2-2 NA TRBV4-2 CASSPRQDSNTGELFF
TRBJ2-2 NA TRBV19 CASTDIAGADLTGELFF
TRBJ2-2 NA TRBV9 CASSVLGGYHTGELFF
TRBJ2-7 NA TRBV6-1 CASSEFPRRSSYEQYF
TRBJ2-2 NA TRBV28 CASTRGGGNTGELFF
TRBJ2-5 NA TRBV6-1 CASSEERIGGTQYF
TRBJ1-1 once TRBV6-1 CASSWGSMNTEAFF
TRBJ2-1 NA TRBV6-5 CASSFSGRNNNEQFF
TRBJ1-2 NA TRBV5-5 CASSLAQDRRRADGYTF
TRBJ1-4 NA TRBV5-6 CASSGGGTGNEKLFF
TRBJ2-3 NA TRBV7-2 CASSPQGVGTDTQYF
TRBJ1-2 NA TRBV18 CASSPEAGAQYGYTF
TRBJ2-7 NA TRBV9 CASSPDGGRLDEQYF
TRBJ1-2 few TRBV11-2 CASSEVNYGYTF
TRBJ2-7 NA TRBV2 CASDASNTGTGYEQYF
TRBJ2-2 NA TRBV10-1 CATSPGTGELFF
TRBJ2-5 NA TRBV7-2 CASSLWGRERRKETQYF
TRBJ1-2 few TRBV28 CASSPPTGSYGYTF
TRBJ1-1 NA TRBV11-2 CASSLVGQGEVNTEAFF
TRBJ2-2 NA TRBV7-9 CASSLETGVNTGELFF
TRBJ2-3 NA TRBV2 CASSGGRGTDTQYF
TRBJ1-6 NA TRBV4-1 CASSQKQGASPLHF
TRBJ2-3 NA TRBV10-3 CAISESSRGTDTQYF
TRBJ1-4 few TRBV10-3 CATSGETNEKLFF
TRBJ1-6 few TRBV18 CASSLEVKNSPLHF
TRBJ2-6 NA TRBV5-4 CASSRDRGAGANVLTF
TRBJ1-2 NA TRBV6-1 CASYEGGSYGYTF
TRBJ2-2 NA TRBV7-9 CASSLAGKTGELFF
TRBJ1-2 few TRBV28 CASSLSGRAGGYTF
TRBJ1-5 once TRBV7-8 CASSLGTGGRSQPQHF
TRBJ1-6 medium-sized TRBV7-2 CASSTGGGYNSPLHF
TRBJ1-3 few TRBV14 CASQSSGNTIYF